The rows below give T cell receptor beta chains drawn from one sample of a study of blood T cell repertoires in COVID-19. Sequencing used immunoSEQ multiplex PCR; TCRdb keeps in-frame clones, though not all of them. Seen here are roughly 8,000 clones, roughly 82% observed once, and the top ten hold about 17%. The specimen sequenced was peripheral blood. All receptors come from a woman aged 60-75 years with active COVID-19. The conserved cysteine and the conserved F or W are not part of the CDR3 here. A D gene is named only where the DNA matches it firmly.

v_gene: TRBV6-1
d_gene: .
CDR3aa: ASSEVRDSYGYT

v_gene: TRBV30
d_gene: .
CDR3aa: AWSVLGETQY

v_gene: TRBV7-2
d_gene: .
CDR3aa: ASSGIGGTDTQY

v_gene: TRBV10-3
d_gene: .
CDR3aa: AIRKEGREAF

v_gene: TRBV27
d_gene: .
CDR3aa: ASKTPGESSYEQY

v_gene: TRBV5-1
d_gene: .
CDR3aa: ASRSSPAGTLAQY

v_gene: TRBV19
d_gene: TRBD1
CDR3aa: ASSIGTGFNQPQH

v_gene: TRBV28
d_gene: TRBD1
CDR3aa: ASSLDRGRGYT

v_gene: TRBV27
d_gene: TRBD1
CDR3aa: ASSRQGASDTQY

v_gene: TRBV28
d_gene: TRBD1
CDR3aa: ASSLMVTGGGYT

v_gene: TRBV7-9
d_gene: TRBD2
CDR3aa: ASGGEISYEQY

v_gene: TRBV6-2/TRBV6-3
d_gene: .
CDR3aa: ASNPGESQPQH

v_gene: TRBV12-3/TRBV12-4
d_gene: .
CDR3aa: ASRREIYGYT

v_gene: TRBV2
d_gene: .
CDR3aa: ASSANRRGANVLT

v_gene: TRBV5-1
d_gene: TRBD1
CDR3aa: ASSPRQGGEKLF

v_gene: TRBV6-5
d_gene: TRBD1
CDR3aa: ASSQKGDRDYEQY

v_gene: TRBV28
d_gene: TRBD2
CDR3aa: ASSLWTSGADNEQF

v_gene: TRBV19
d_gene: .
CDR3aa: ASSLSDSSNQPQH